This T cell receptor (beta chain) originates from a study of blood T cell repertoires in COVID-19 (dated by TCRdb to the early 2020s). At the level of the whole study: Samples from collaborators originated in the United States, Italy and Spain and spanned both the acute and convalescent phases of COVID-19. The material from the prospective study consisted of cDNA or gDNA derived from T cells, B-cell-depleted T cells, or PBMCs. The dataset comprised deeply sampled blood TCRbeta repertoires from subjects exposed to, actively infected with, or recovered from COVID-19. A freely available public database, intended as a resource for researchers studying the immune response to SARS-CoV-2, is where the repertoires were released. Samples were obtained from the ongoing ImmuneRACE study (first 160 participants) and from 1,254 subjects provided by 6 global collaborators. Sample metadata almost always included a de-identified subject ID, COVID-19 status, age in years and sex. Where HLA class I and class II types were available, the types were taken from metadata supplied by the sample provider, not from assay-based typing. General study outcomes and caveats: Clinical and demographic metadata were provided uncurated, with the amount varying by source and participant.

TCRbeta CDR3 regions were amplified from genomic DNA using the immunoSEQ Assay, a bias-controlled multiplex PCR. Per the source publication's procedure: Nucleated cell counts per sample were estimated from amplification of reference gene primers within the assay. To quantify the absolute abundance of each unique TCRbeta CDR3 rearrangement, sequence reads were collapsed and filtered. For each sample, productive Simpson clonality was calculated by taking the square root of Simpson's diversity index across productive rearrangements. TCRdb re-hosts the immuneACCESS table, in-frame sequences only. Its copies lack some clones; in the studies checked, an unresolved V gene accounts for under half of them, and the cause for the rest is not known. That table gives V, J and clone size, and the DNA gave D and trimming. The sample table records approximately 160,000 clones; under 85% of these occur just once. The leading ten clones occupy roughly 1.1% of the sample.

Another Seattle source contributed samples from volunteer blood donors who had recovered from COVID-19. Collaborating institutions collected whole blood in K2EDTA tubes following their own protocols. For TCRbeta analysis, collaborators shipped samples in one of three forms: frozen whole blood, isolated PBMCs, or DNA extracted from either of those sample types. Comments on this clone: The antigen it binds to is not known. The record has no base qualities; no much larger clone is one base away.

Cut back by 6 bases and 9 bases, the V and J ends lie 13 bases apart. CDR1 SGDLS and CDR2 YYNGEE were looked up in the germline V gene. The CDR3 starts with the cysteine, ends with the phenylalanine, and has 13 residues. Only the CDR3 part of the read is kept: 39 bases, read in frame from the first base. The material sequenced was peripheral blood. The V and J segments used are TRBV9 and TRBJ1-6, with a weak D call of TRBD1 (5 bases match). The origin of this receptor is a man aged 55-75 years who had recovered from COVID-19. The DNA is as follows: TGTGCCAGCACTACAGACGGGGGTTCACCCCTCCACTTT. Its coded protein is CASTTDGGSPLHF.